A selection of T cell receptor beta chains follows, all from one sample in a study of a mutant IDH1 vaccine in newly diagnosed glioma. Some clones are missing from TCRdb's copy, which holds only in-frame ones; the method was immunoSEQ multiplex PCR. Of over 45,000 clones detected, about 86% appear once; the ten largest clones hold 7.4%. These receptors' targets are unknown. The sample was PBMCs, taken from a glioma patient whose treatment included an IDH1 peptide vaccine. The source of these receptors is a woman in her forties or fifties with glioma. Both conserved end residues are part of each CDR3. A D gene is named only where the DNA matches it firmly. Only some rows state a clone size, as once, few, many or a class for expanded clones.

v_call	clone_size	j_call	d_call	cdr3_nt	cdr3_aa
TRBV6-1	NA	TRBJ2-3	NA	TGTGCCAGCAGTGCCGAGGGACACCCCAGCTTGGATACGCAGTATTTT	CASSAEGHPSLDTQYF
TRBV29-1	NA	TRBJ1-2	NA	TGCAGCGTTTCCCCGAGTAACTATGGCTACACCTTC	CSVSPSNYGYTF
TRBV18	NA	TRBJ1-4	TRBD1	TGTGCCAGCTCAGACCCTTACAGGGGATCTAATGAAAAACTGTTTTTT	CASSDPYRGSNEKLFF
TRBV5-1	NA	TRBJ2-1	TRBD2	TGCGCCAGCAGCTCACTAGCGGGGGGGCGTTACAATGAGCAGTTCTTC	CASSSLAGGRYNEQFF
TRBV11-3	once	TRBJ2-7	NA	TGTGCCAGCAGCACCTCTACCTACGAGCAGTACTTC	CASSTSTYEQYF
TRBV5-1	once	TRBJ2-6	NA	TGCGCCAGCAGCGGGGGATCCTCTGGGGCCAACGTCCTGACTTTC	CASSGGSSGANVLTF
TRBV29-1	NA	TRBJ1-2	TRBD1	TGCAGCGCCGACTGGGGACAGGTTGATGGCTACACCTTC	CSADWGQVDGYTF
TRBV6-1	once	TRBJ1-5	NA	TGTGCCAGCAGTGTGTTGGTGCTCAATCAGCCCCAGCATTTT	CASSVLVLNQPQHF
TRBV6-4	NA	TRBJ2-2	NA	TGTGCCAGCAGTGACTCAGGGGCAACAGGGAACACCGGGGAGCTGTTTTTT	CASSDSGATGNTGELFF
TRBV5-1	NA	TRBJ1-6	NA	TGCGCCAGCAGCCTGCAGACAGGTGATAATTCACCCCTCCACTTT	CASSLQTGDNSPLHF
TRBV18	NA	TRBJ1-5	NA	TGTGCCAGCTCACCACAGGGGAAAAATCAGCCCCAGCATTTT	CASSPQGKNQPQHF
TRBV2	once	TRBJ2-7	NA	TGTGCCAGCAGTCAATGGTGGAACTACGAGCAGTACTTC	CASSQWWNYEQYF
TRBV6-6	NA	TRBJ1-6	TRBD1	TGTGCCAGCAGTCGGGACAGACAGTCACCCCTCCACTTT	CASSRDRQSPLHF
TRBV7-2	NA	TRBJ2-5	NA	TGTGCCAGCAGCCGGAACGCAGGGGAGACCCAGTACTTC	CASSRNAGETQYF
TRBV14	NA	TRBJ2-7	TRBD1	TGTGCCAGCAACAGGGGGCTCGGGGAGCAGTACTTC	CASNRGLGEQYF
TRBV5-1	NA	TRBJ1-5	TRBD1	TGCGCCAGCAGCTTGGGGACAGGGAATCAGCCCCAGCATTTT	CASSLGTGNQPQHF